Following are 23 T cell receptor beta chains from one sample sequenced in a study of cytomegalovirus exposure and HLA in healthy donors (TCRdb year 2017). Libraries were made using the immunoSEQ multiplex PCR assay. For the multiplex PCR, a mixture combining 60 forward primers for TCR Vbeta segments and 13 reverse primers for TCR Jbeta segments was used. The source is immuneACCESS, and TCRdb retained only in-frame sequences with V and J called. Part of the clones is not carried over; for the studies checked, unresolved V genes explain less than half of this, and the remainder is unexplained. The sample table lists under 250,000 clones, 82% of them with a count of one. The top ten hold less than 3.5% of the sample. The sample consisted of PBMCs. These receptors all stem from a woman in her thirties or forties in good health and CMV-seronegative.

V and J are TRBV18 and TRBJ1-1, with D possibly being TRBD1 (6 bases). The CDR3 runs 13 residues. Trimming stripped 6 bases from V and 4 bases from J, with 12 bases between. Germline V gene sequence: CDR1 KGHSH, CDR2 LQKENI. CDR3 in amino acids: CASSGASGTEAFF. The CDR3 DNA follows: TGTGCCAGCTCGGGGGCCTCGGGCACTGAAGCTTTCTTT.

This chain links TRBV4-1 with TRBJ2-7; the match to TRBD1 covers 9 bases. The CDR3 sequence is 16 residues long. The germline CDR1 and CDR2 sequences are MGHRA and YSYEKL. The V and J ends lost 4 bases and 5 bases, in that order; junction bases with no gene match: 12. The CDR3 region has the DNA TGCGCCAGCAGCCCACCTAGTGGACAGGGGCCCCACGAGCAGTACTTC. Translation: CASSPPSGQGPHEQYF.

With regard to this clone: This specimen includes other DNA sequences encoding the same CDR3. The gene calls are TRBV7-3 and TRBJ1-1; TRBD1 might be the D (6 bases). CDR3 size: 13 residues. Trimming shortened V by 0 bases and J by 5 bases, and 7 bases separated the two germline ends. CDR1 is SGHTA and CDR2 is FQGTGA in the germline V gene. The CDR3 protein is CASSLTGGTEAFF. The CDR3 nucleotides are TGTGCCAGCAGCTTAACAGGGGGAACTGAAGCTTTCTTT. The full variable domain, its missing parts supplied by reference TRBV7-3 and TRBJ1-1, is GAGVSQTPSNKVTEKGKYVELRCDPISGHTALYWYRQSLGQGPEFLIYFQGTGAADDSGLPNDRFFAVRPEGSVSTLKIQRTERGDSAVYLCASSLTGGTEAFFGQGTRLTVV.

The chain recombines TRBV18 with TRBJ1-2, with D possibly TRBD1 on 5 matching bases. The CDR3 runs to 14 residues. Trimming stripped 1 base from V and 6 bases from J, with 12 bases between. CDR1 and CDR2 (germline): KGHSH, LQKENI. CDR3 DNA: TGTGCCAGCTCACCACTTACAGGCTCCCATGGCTACACCTTC. This sequence encodes CASSPLTGSHGYTF. The full variable domain, with the rest looked up from reference TRBV18 and TRBJ1-2, is NAGVMQNPRHLVRRRGQEARLRCSPMKGHSHVYWYRQLPEEGLKFMVYLQKENIIDESGMPKERFSAEFPKEGPSILRIQQVVRGDSAAYFCASSPLTGSHGYTFGSGTRLTVV.

The chain uses TRBV4-1 and TRBJ1-2; D possibly corresponds to TRBD1 (6 bases). CDR3 length equals 16 residues. CDR1 is MGHRA, CDR2 YSYEKL, per germline. V lost 4 bases and J lost 1, with 16 bases in between. CDR3 DNA: TGCGCCAGCAGCCCACACTGGAACAGGGATAACTATGGCTACACCTTC. As protein: CASSPHWNRDNYGYTF.

This rearrangement joins TRBV7-3 to TRBJ2-3, with D perhaps matching TRBD2 (5 bases). The V and J ends lost 4 bases and 4 bases respectively, with 6 bases between them. Germline CDR1 reads SGHTA; CDR2 reads FQGTGA. The CDR3 spans 12 residues. CDR3 in amino acids: CASSSRADTQYF. The CDR3 bases are TGTGCCAGCAGCTCGCGGGCAGATACGCAGTATTTT. The entire variable domain, with the rest obtained from reference TRBV7-3 and TRBJ2-3, is as follows: GAGVSQTPSNKVTEKGKYVELRCDPISGHTALYWYRQSLGQGPEFLIYFQGTGAADDSGLPNDRFFAVRPEGSVSTLKIQRTERGDSAVYLCASSSRADTQYFGPGTRLTVL.

The chain links TRBV2 to TRBJ1-1; 7 bases line up with TRBD1. The germline CDR1 and CDR2 sequences are SNHLY and FYNNEI. The CDR3 consists of 14 residues. Germline trimming cut 5 bases from V and 3 bases from J; bases unmatched to any gene: 6. DNA for the CDR3: TGTGCCAGCAGTTTCACCACAGGGGACACTGAAGCTTTCTTT. This gives the protein CASSFTTGDTEAFF.

The V gene is TRBV7-6, the J gene TRBJ1-4, with D unclear. Trimming removed 5 bases at V and 7 bases at J, with 11 bases between. Germline CDR1 SGHVS, CDR2 FNYEAQ. The CDR3 runs to 13 residues. CDR3 DNA sequence: TGTGCCAGCAGCCCCCGGGGAAGTGAAAAACTGTTTTTT. Residues: CASSPRGSEKLFF.

This chain uses TRBV5-1 with TRBJ2-4; D unclear. The germline gives CDR1 SGHRS, CDR2 YFSETQ. The CDR3 runs 14 residues. The V gene lost 4 bases and the J gene lost 0 bases, with 8 bases spanning the gap. CDR3 loop: CASSPDLAKNIQYF. The CDR3 bases are TGCGCCAGCAGCCCAGATCTAGCCAAAAACATTCAGTACTTC.

V gene TRBV7-9 combines with J gene TRBJ2-3; 11 bases line up with TRBD2. Trimming cost V 6 bases and J 5 bases; bases outside gene matches: 10. In germline, CDR1 is SEHNR, CDR2 FQNEAQ (reference sequence). This CDR3 is 16 amino acids long. The CDR3 here is CASSPTSGTSGDTQYF. CDR3 coding DNA: TGTGCCAGCAGTCCGACTAGCGGGACATCAGGAGATACGCAGTATTTT.

The chain couples TRBV5-5 to TRBJ1-2; no firm D call. This CDR3 has 13 amino acids. V lost 0 bases, J lost 2 bases, and 5 bases lay in between. Germline lookup yields CDR1 SGHKS and CDR2 YYEKEE (reference sequence). In nucleotides, the CDR3 is TGTGCCAGCAGCTTGGACTCAAACTATGGCTACACCTTC. As protein: CASSLDSNYGYTF.

This clone came up once. This chain links TRBV9 with TRBJ1-4; 7 bases map to TRBD1. CDR3 size: 14 residues. J lost 8 bases, V lost 0 bases, and 4 bases had no gene match. Germline-derived CDR1 and CDR2 are SGDLS and YYNGEE. DNA of the CDR3: TGTGCCAGCAGCGTAGGACAGGGTTACGAAAAACTGTTTTTT. It encodes CASSVGQGYEKLFF.

The chain joins TRBV2 to TRBJ1-5; weak D call: TRBD1 (5 bases). V lost 6 bases to trimming and J lost 1 base, with 13 bases between them. This CDR3 contains 15 residues. Germline V gene data show CDR1 as SNHLY and CDR2 as FYNNEI. The CDR3 DNA is TGTGCCAGCAGAGATGACAGAAACAGCAATCAGCCCCAGCATTTT. It specifies CASRDDRNSNQPQHF.

The chain is built from TRBV28 and TRBJ2-7; a possible D gene is TRBD1 (6 bases). The CDR3 is 14 amino acids. CDR1 and CDR2 from the germline V gene are MDHEN and SYDVKM. Trimming shortened V by 4 bases and J by 2 bases, and 12 bases separated the two germline ends. The DNA for the CDR3 is TGTGCCAGCAGTTCACTAGGGGGTACCTACGAGCAGTACTTC. Amino acid sequence: CASSSLGGTYEQYF.

This clone showed up just a few times. The chain uses TRBV2 and TRBJ2-7, with D perhaps matching TRBD2 (6 bases). Trimming shortened V by 10 bases and J by 0 bases, and 13 bases separated the two germline ends. The CDR3 has 13 residues. Germline values: CDR1 SNHLY, CDR2 FYNNEI. In DNA form, the CDR3 reads TGTGCCACCCCGGGAGACAGCTCCTACGAGCAGTACTTC. Translation gives CATPGDSSYEQYF.

J is TRBJ2-3 and V is TRBV11-2, with D unclear. Germline lookup yields CDR1 SGHAT and CDR2 FQNNGV. The CDR3 covers 15 residues. The V gene lost 6 bases and the J gene lost 0 bases, with 13 bases spanning the gap. The CDR3 is CASSPAGTSTDTQYF. For the CDR3, the DNA is TGTGCCAGCAGTCCAGCAGGCACTAGCACAGATACGCAGTATTTT. The complete variable domain, with remaining parts taken from reference TRBV11-2 and TRBJ2-3, reads EAGVAQSPRYKIIEKRQSVAFWCNPISGHATLYWYQQILGQGPKLLIQFQNNGVVDDSQLPKDRFSAERLKGVDSTLKIQPAKLEDSAVYLCASSPAGTSTDTQYFGPGTRLTVL.

This sequence joins TRBV7-4 and TRBJ1-2; 8 bases align to TRBD1. The CDR3 is 14 amino acids. V was pared by 6 bases and J by 4 bases, with 7 bases of the junction left unmatched. CDR1 SGHVT and CDR2 SQSDAQ come from the germline V gene. Here the CDR3 reads CASRRAGGVYGYTF. The CDR3 DNA reads TGTGCCAGCAGACGGGCAGGGGGCGTCTATGGCTACACCTTC.

The rearrangement links TRBV6-1 to TRBJ2-1; the D gene is possibly TRBD1 (6 bases). CDR3 length: 16 amino acids. Trimming took 1 base from V and 3 from J, leaving 13 bases between them. Per the germline V gene, CDR1 is MNHNS and CDR2 is SASEGT. CDR3 sequence (DNA): TGTGCCAGCAGTGAAGTCGGCAGGGGTGGCTACAATGAGCAGTTCTTC. Its translation: CASSEVGRGGYNEQFF.

The genes are TRBV5-1 and TRBJ1-2, with a possible D match to TRBD1 (6 bases). Trimming took 3 bases from V and 2 from J, leaving 14 bases between them. The CDR3 totals 15 residues. Germline assignment: CDR1 SGHRS and CDR2 YFSETQ. Written as DNA, the CDR3 is TGCGCCAGCAGCTCCTACTCCGACAGGAACTATGGCTACACCTTC. It encodes CASSSYSDRNYGYTF. Combining the CDR3 with reference TRBV5-1 and TRBJ1-2 gives the whole variable domain KAGVTQTPRYLIKTRGQQVTLSCSPISGHRSVSWYQQTPGQGLQFLFEYFSETQRNKGNFPGRFSGRQFSNSRSEMNVSTLELGDSALYLCASSSYSDRNYGYTFGSGTRLTVV.

The chain uses TRBV9 and TRBJ2-7; no definite D call. The V gene's germline CDR1 is SGDLS and CDR2 YYNGEE. V gave up 4 bases and J gave up 0 bases, with 8 bases separating them. The CDR3 contains 13 residues. CDR3 loop: CASSSHSSYEQYF. CDR3 DNA sequence: TGTGCCAGCAGCAGTCATAGCTCCTACGAGCAGTACTTC.

J is TRBJ1-4 and V is TRBV6-1, with D possibly matching TRBD1 (6 bases). The CDR3 is 12 residues long. Germline lookup yields CDR1 MNHNS and CDR2 SASEGT. V lost 6 bases and J lost 7, with 9 bases in between. The CDR3 coding sequence is TGTGCCAGCAGGCGGACAGCTGAAAAACTGTTTTTT. Its protein product is CASRRTAEKLFF.

This clone was recorded a few times. The chain recombines TRBV4-2 with TRBJ1-1; 12 bases align to TRBD1. With 0 bases clipped from V and 9 bases from J, the junction kept 8 bases outside the gene matches. Germline assignment: CDR1 LGHNA and CDR2 YNFKEQ. This CDR3 comprises 16 residues. The CDR3 spells CASSQDRDRGRGKAFF. DNA for the CDR3: TGTGCCAGCAGCCAAGATCGGGACAGGGGGCGCGGGAAAGCTTTCTTT.

As concerns this clone: At the DNA level, this CDR3 is encoded by other sequences in the same sample as well. This chain links TRBV27 with TRBJ1-5; D gene uncertain. In germline, CDR1 is MNHEY, CDR2 SMNVEV (reference sequence). The CDR3 consists of 13 residues. Trimming shortened V by 3 bases and J by 4 bases, and 7 bases separated the two germline ends. The CDR3 DNA sequence: TGTGCCAGCAGTTTGGCGGGGAATCAGCCCCAGCATTTT. It yields the protein CASSLAGNQPQHF.